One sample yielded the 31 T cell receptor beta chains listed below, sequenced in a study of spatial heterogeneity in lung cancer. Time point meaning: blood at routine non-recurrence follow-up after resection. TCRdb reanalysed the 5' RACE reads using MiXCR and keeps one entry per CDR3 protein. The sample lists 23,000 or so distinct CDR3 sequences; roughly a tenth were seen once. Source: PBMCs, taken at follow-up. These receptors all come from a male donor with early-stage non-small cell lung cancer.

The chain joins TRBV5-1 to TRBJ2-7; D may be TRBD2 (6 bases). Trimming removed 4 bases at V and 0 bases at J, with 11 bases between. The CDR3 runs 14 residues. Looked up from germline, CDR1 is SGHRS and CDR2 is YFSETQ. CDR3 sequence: CASSLRERSYEQYF. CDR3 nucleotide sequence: TGCGCCAGCAGCCTCCGGGAGCGCTCCTACGAGCAGTACTTC. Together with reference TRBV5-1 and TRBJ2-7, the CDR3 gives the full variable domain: KAGVTQTPRYLIKTRGQQVTLSCSPISGHRSVSWYQQTPGQGLQFLFEYFSETQRNKGNFPGRFSGRQFSNSRSEMNVSTLELGDSALYLCASSLRERSYEQYFGPGTRLTVT.

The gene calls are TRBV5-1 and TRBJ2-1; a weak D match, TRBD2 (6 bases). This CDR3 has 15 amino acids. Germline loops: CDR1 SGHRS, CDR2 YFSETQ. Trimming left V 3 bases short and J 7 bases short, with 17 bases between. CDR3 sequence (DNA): TGCGCCAGCAGCTCCGATCCGGTTGGAGGGAATGAGCAGTTCTTC. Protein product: CASSSDPVGGNEQFF.

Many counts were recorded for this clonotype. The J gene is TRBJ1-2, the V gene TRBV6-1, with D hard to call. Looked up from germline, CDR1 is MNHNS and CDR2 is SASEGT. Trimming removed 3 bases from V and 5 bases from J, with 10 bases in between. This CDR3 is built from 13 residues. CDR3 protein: CASSESGDYGYTF. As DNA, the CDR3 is TGTGCCAGCAGTGAGTCAGGAGATTATGGCTACACCTTC.

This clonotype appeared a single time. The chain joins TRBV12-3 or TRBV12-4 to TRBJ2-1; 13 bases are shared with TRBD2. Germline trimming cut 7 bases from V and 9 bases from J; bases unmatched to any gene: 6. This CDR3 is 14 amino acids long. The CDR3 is CASTILAGGLEQFF. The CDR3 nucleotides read TGTGCCAGCACTATACTAGCGGGGGGGCTTGAGCAGTTCTTC.

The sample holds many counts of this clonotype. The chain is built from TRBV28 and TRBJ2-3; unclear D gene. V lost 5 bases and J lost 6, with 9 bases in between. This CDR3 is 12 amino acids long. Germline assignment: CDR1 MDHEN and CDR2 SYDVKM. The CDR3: CASSIPTDTQYF. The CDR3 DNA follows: TGTGCCAGCAGTATCCCCACGGATACGCAGTATTTT.

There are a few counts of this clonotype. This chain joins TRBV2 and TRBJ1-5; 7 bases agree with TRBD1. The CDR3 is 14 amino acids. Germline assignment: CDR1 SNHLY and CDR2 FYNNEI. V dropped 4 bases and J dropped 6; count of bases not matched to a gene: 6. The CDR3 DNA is TGTGCCAGCAGTGGGGAGGGGGCAGGTCAGCCCCAGCATTTT. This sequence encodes CASSGEGAGQPQHF.

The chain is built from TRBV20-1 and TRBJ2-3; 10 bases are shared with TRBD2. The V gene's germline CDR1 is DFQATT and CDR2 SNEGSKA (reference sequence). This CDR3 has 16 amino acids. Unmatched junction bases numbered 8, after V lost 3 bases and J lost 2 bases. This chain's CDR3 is CSARALLAGDTDTQYF. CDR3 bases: TGCAGTGCTAGGGCGCTTCTAGCGGGGGACACAGATACGCAGTATTTT.

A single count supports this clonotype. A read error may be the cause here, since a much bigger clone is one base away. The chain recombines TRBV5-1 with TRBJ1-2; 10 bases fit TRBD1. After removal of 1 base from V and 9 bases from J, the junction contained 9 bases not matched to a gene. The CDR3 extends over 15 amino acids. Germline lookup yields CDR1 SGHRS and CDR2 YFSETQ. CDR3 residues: CASSLSGTGDASYTF. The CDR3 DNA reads TGCGCCAGCAGCTTGTCCGGGACAGGGGATGCTAGCTACACCTTC.

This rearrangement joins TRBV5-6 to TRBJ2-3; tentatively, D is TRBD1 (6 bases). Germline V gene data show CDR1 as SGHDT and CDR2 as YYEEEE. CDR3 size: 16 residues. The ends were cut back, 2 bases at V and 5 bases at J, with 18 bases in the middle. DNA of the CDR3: TGTGCCAGCAGCTTCTCGACTGTTCTAGGGGGAGATACGCAGTATTTT. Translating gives CASSFSTVLGGDTQYF. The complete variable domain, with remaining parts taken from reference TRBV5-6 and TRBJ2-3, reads DAGVTQSPTHLIKTRGQQVTLRCSPKSGHDTVSWYQQALGQGPQFIFQYYEEEERQRGNFPDRFSGHQFPNYSSELNVNALLLGDSALYLCASSFSTVLGGDTQYFGPGTRLTVL.

DNA for the CDR3: TGCGCCAGCAGCCAAATAAACAGGGGGCCCTCTGGGGCCAACGTCCTGACTTTC. Translating gives CASSQINRGPSGANVLTF. The rearrangement links TRBV4-1 to TRBJ2-6; 9 bases are shared with TRBD1. Per the germline V gene, CDR1 is MGHRA and CDR2 is YSYEKL. The CDR3 runs to 18 residues. The J segment lost 0 bases and the V segment lost 2 bases, leaving 5 bases of the junction unmatched.

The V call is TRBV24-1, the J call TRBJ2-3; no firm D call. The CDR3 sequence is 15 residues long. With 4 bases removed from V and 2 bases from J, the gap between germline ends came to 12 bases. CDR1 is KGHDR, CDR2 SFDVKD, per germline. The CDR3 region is CATSDARSFTDTQYF. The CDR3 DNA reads TGTGCCACCAGTGACGCTAGGTCTTTCACAGATACGCAGTATTTT.

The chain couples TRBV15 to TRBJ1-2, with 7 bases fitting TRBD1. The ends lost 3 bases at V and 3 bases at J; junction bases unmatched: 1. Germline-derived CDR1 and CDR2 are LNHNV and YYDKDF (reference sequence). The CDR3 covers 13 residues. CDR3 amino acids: CATSRTGHYGYTF. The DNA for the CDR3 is TGTGCCACCAGCAGGACAGGGCACTATGGCTACACCTTC.

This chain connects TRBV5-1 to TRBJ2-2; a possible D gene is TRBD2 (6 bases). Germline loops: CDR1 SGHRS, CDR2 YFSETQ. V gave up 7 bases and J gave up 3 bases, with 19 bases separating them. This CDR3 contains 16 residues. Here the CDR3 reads CASSEQAGSHTGELFF. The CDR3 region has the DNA TGCGCCAGCTCAGAGCAAGCCGGGAGTCACACCGGGGAGCTGTTTTTT.

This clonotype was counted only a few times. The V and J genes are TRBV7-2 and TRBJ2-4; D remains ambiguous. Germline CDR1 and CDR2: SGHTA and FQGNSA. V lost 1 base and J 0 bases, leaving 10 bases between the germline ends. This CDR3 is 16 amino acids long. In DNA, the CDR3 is TGTGCCAGCAGCTTAGAGACCAGGCTAGCCAAAAACATTCAGTACTTC. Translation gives CASSLETRLAKNIQYF. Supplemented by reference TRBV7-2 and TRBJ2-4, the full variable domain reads GAGVSQSPSNKVTEKGKDVELRCDPISGHTALYWYRQSLGQGLEFLIYFQGNSAPDKSGLPSDRFSAERTGGSVSTLTIQRTQQEDSAVYLCASSLETRLAKNIQYFGAGTRLSVL.

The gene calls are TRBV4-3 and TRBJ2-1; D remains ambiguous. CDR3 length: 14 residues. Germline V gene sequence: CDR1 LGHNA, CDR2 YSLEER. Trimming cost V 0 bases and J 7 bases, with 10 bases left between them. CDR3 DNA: TGCGCCAGCAGCCAAGATCCCTTCGGAAATGAGCAGTTCTTC. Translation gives CASSQDPFGNEQFF.

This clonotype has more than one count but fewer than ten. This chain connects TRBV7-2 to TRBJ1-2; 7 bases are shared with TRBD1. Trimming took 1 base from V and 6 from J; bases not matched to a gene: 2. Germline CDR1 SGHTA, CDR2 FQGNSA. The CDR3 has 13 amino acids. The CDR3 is CASSLGQGDGYTF. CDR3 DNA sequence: TGTGCCAGCAGCTTAGGTCAGGGGGATGGCTACACCTTC. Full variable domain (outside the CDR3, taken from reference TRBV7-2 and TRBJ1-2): GAGVSQSPSNKVTEKGKDVELRCDPISGHTALYWYRQSLGQGLEFLIYFQGNSAPDKSGLPSDRFSAERTGGSVSTLTIQRTQQEDSAVYLCASSLGQGDGYTFGSGTRLTVV.

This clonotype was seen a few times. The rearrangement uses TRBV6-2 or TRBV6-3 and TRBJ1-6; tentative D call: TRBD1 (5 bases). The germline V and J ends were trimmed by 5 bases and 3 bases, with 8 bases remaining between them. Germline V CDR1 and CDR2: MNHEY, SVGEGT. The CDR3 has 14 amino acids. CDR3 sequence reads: CASSADNYNSPLHF. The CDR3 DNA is TGTGCCAGCAGTGCGGACAACTATAATTCACCCCTCCACTTT.

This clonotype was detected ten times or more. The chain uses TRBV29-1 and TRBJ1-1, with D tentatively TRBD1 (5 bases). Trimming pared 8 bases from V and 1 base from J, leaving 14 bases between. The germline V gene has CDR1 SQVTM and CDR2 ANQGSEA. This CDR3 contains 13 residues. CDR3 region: CSFSKTANTEAFF. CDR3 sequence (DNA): TGCAGCTTCTCCAAGACAGCGAACACTGAAGCTTTCTTT. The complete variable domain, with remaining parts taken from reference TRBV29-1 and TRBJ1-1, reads SAVISQKPSRDICQRGTSLTIQCQVDSQVTMMFWYRQQPGQSLTLIATANQGSEATYESGFVIDKFPISRPNLTFSTLTVSNMSPEDSSIYLCSFSKTANTEAFFGQGTRLTVV.

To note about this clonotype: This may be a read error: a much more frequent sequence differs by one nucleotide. CDR3 in amino acids: CASGLRSDANEQFF. The CDR3 coding sequence is TGTGCCAGCGGGTTGCGGTCAGATGCCAATGAGCAGTTCTTC. The J gene is TRBJ2-1, the V gene TRBV5-4; D not resolved. With 7 bases removed from V and 6 bases from J, the gap between germline ends came to 17 bases. This CDR3 comprises 14 residues. Per germline, CDR1 SGHNT and CDR2 YYREEE (reference sequence).

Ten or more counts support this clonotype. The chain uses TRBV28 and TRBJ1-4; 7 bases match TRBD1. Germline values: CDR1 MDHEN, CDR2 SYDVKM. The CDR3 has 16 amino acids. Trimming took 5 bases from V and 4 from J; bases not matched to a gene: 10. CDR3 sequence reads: CASSLGTDPINEKLFF. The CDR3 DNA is TGTGCCAGCAGTCTGGGGACAGACCCAATTAATGAAAAACTGTTTTTT. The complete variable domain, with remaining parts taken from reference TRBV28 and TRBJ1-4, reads DVKVTQSSRYLVKRTGEKVFLECVQDMDHENMFWYRQDPGLGLRLIYFSYDVKMKEKGDIPEGYSVSREKKERFSLILESASTNQTSMYLCASSLGTDPINEKLFFGSGTQLSVL.

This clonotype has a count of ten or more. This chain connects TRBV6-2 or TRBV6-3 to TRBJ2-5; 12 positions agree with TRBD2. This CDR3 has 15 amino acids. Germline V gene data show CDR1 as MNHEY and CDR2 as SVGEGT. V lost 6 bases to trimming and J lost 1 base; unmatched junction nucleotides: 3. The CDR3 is CASRRLAGAQETQYF. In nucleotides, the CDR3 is TGTGCCAGCAGGCGACTAGCGGGGGCCCAAGAGACCCAGTACTTC.

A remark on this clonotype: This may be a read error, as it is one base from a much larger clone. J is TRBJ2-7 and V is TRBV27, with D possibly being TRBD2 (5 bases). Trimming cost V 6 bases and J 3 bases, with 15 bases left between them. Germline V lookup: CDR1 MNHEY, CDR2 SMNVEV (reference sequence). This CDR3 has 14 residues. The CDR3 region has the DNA TGTGCCAGCAGCCCGCCCGAGGGATTCTACGAGCAGTACTTC. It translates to CASSPPEGFYEQYF.

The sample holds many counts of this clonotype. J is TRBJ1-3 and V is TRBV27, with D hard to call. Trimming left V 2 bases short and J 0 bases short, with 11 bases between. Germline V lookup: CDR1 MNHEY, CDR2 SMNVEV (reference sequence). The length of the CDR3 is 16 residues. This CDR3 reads CASSLGRPGSGNTIYF. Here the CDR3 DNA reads TGTGCCAGCAGTTTAGGGAGGCCAGGCTCTGGAAACACCATATATTTT.

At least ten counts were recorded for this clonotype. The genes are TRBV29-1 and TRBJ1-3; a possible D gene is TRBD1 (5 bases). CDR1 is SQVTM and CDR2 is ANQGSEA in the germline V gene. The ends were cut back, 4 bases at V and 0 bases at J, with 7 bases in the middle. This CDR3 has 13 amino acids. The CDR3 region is CSVVGDSGNTIYF. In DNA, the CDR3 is TGCAGCGTTGTAGGGGACTCTGGAAACACCATATATTTT. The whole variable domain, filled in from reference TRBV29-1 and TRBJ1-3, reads SAVISQKPSRDICQRGTSLTIQCQVDSQVTMMFWYRQQPGQSLTLIATANQGSEATYESGFVIDKFPISRPNLTFSTLTVSNMSPEDSSIYLCSVVGDSGNTIYFGEGSWLTVV.

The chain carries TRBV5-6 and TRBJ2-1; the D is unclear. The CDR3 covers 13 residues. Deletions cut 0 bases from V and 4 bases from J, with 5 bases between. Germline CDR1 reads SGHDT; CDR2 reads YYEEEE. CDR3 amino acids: CASSLVEYNEQFF. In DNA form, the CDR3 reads TGTGCCAGCAGCTTGGTAGAGTACAATGAGCAGTTCTTC.

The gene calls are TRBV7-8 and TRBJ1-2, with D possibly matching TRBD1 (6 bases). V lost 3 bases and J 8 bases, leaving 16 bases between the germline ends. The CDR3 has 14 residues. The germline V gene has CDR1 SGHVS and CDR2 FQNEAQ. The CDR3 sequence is CASSLSGQRSGYTF. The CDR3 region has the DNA TGTGCCAGCAGCTTGTCAGGACAGAGGAGCGGCTACACCTTC. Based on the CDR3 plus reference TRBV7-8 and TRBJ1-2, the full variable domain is GAGVSQSPRYKVAKRGQDVALRCDPISGHVSLFWYQQALGQGPEFLTYFQNEAQLDKSGLPSDRFFAERPEGSVSTLKIQRTQQEDSAVYLCASSLSGQRSGYTFGSGTRLTVV.

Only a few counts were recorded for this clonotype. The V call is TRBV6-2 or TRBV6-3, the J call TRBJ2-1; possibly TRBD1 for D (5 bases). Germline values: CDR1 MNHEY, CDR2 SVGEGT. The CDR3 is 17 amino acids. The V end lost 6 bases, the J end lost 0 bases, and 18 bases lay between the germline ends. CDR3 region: CASSRRVGMNSYNEQFF. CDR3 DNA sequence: TGTGCCAGCAGCCGCAGGGTGGGGATGAACTCCTACAATGAGCAGTTCTTC.

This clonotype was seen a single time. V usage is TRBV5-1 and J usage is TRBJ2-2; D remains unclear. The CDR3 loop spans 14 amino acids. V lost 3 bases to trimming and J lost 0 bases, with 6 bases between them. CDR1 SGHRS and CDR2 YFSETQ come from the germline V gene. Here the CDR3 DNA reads TGCGCCAGCAGCTCGAACGCGAACACCGGGGAGCTGTTTTTT. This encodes CASSSNANTGELFF.

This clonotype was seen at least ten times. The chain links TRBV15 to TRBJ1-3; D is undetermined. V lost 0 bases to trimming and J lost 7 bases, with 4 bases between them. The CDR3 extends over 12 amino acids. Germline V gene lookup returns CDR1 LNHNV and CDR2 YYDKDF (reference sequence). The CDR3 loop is CATSRDRNTIYF. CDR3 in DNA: TGTGCCACCAGCAGAGACCGGAACACCATATATTTT. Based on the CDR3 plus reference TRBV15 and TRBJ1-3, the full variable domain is DAMVIQNPRYQVTQFGKPVTLSCSQTLNHNVMYWYQQKSSQAPKLLFHYYDKDFNNEADTPDNFQSRRPNTSFCFLDIRSPGLGDTAMYLCATSRDRNTIYFGEGSWLTVV.

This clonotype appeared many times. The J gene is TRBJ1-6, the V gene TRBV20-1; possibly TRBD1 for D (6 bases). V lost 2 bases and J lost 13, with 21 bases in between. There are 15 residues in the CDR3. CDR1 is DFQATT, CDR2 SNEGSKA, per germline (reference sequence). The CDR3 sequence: CSARRPGHLLTPLHF. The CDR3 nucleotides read TGCAGTGCTAGACGGCCGGGACACCTCCTAACGCCCCTCCACTTT.

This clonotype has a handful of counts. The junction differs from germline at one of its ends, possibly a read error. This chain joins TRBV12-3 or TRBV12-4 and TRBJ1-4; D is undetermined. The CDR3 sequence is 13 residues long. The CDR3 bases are TGTGCCAGCAGTCTAGCGGGCGGGCAAAAACTGTTTTTT. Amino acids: CASSLAGGQKLFF.